This entry lists 20 T cell receptor beta chains sequenced from one sample in a study of blood T cell repertoires in COVID-19. The protocol was immunoSEQ multiplex PCR, while the TCRdb copy is restricted to in-frame clones and leaves out a portion. The sample has some 160,000 clones, 84% seen once. Sequencing used peripheral blood. The receptors derive from a man between 65 and 85 years old with active or convalescent COVID-19.

For this clone: Other DNA sequences in this sample translate to the same CDR3. The chain links TRBV18 to TRBJ2-5; possible D gene TRBD2, 5 bases. The CDR3 extends over 12 amino acids. Germline V lookup: CDR1 KGHSH, CDR2 LQKENI. V was clipped by 3 bases and J by 4 bases, with 6 bases between them. CDR3 bases: TGTGCCAGCTCACCTGGAGGAGAGACCCAGTACTTC. Protein sequence: CASSPGGETQYF.

This clone was seen only a few times. This sequence joins TRBV6-5 and TRBJ2-2, with D possibly being TRBD2 (5 bases). This CDR3 spans 14 amino acids. V lost 7 bases and J lost 5, with 14 bases in between. The germline V gene encodes CDR1 MNHEY and CDR2 SVGAGI. Here the CDR3 reads CASNWVPGTGELFF. For the CDR3, the DNA is TGTGCCAGCAATTGGGTTCCGGGGACCGGGGAGCTGTTTTTT.

The chain recombines TRBV7-8 with TRBJ1-1; tentative D call: TRBD1 (5 bases). Trimming took 3 bases from V and 1 from J, leaving 18 bases between them. This CDR3 spans 17 amino acids. Germline V gene sequence: CDR1 SGHVS, CDR2 FQNEAQ. The CDR3 nucleotides are TGTGCCAGCAGCTTCCCTCTTGGGGGGAGGGCGAACACTGAAGCTTTCTTT. It encodes CASSFPLGGRANTEAFF.

V gene TRBV5-1 combines with J gene TRBJ1-1; 9 bases line up with TRBD1. This CDR3 contains 14 residues. Germline V gene sequence: CDR1 SGHRS, CDR2 YFSETQ. J gave up 5 bases and V 3 bases, and 5 bases lay outside the gene matches. The CDR3 loop is CASSYTGGKTEAFF. The CDR3, as DNA: TGCGCCAGCAGCTATACAGGGGGCAAAACTGAAGCTTTCTTT.

The chain has TRBV20-1 and TRBJ2-1; 11 bases match TRBD2. Germline loops: CDR1 DFQATT, CDR2 SNEGSKA (reference sequence). The V and J ends lost 3 bases and 5 bases, in that order; junction bases with no gene match: 6. The CDR3 covers 15 residues. CDR3 in DNA: TGCAGTGCTAGTGTAGCGGGAGGGCCCCACAATGAGCAGTTCTTC. Translated: CSASVAGGPHNEQFF.

The rearrangement links TRBV7-9 to TRBJ1-4, with 10 bases fitting TRBD1. V gave up 6 bases and J gave up 10 bases; unmatched junction bases: 8. Germline V CDR1 and CDR2: SEHNR, FQNEAQ (reference sequence). There are 14 residues in the CDR3. In nucleotides, the CDR3 is TGTGCCAGCAGGGATGGGACAGGGGTAGGAAAACTGTTTTTT. Its translation: CASRDGTGVGKLFF.

This sequence joins TRBV18 and TRBJ2-3; no firm D call. CDR3 size: 13 residues. Germline V gene data show CDR1 as KGHSH and CDR2 as LQKENI. The V end was cut by 3 bases, the J end by 3 bases, with 7 bases between. The CDR3 is CASSPRNTDTQYF. DNA for the CDR3: TGTGCCAGCTCACCGAGAAATACAGATACGCAGTATTTT.

The count of this clone is one. The V gene is TRBV30, the J gene TRBJ1-1; 7 nucleotides agree with TRBD1. This CDR3 contains 13 residues. The germline V gene encodes CDR1 GTSNPN and CDR2 SVGIG (reference sequence). V trimming: 2 bases; J trimming: 4 bases; junction bases outside the gene matches: 4. This chain's CDR3 is CAWSFRGSTEAFF. The CDR3, as DNA: TGTGCCTGGAGTTTCAGGGGGTCCACTGAAGCTTTCTTT.

The rearrangement links TRBV12-5 to TRBJ2-3; D unclear. Trimming stripped 4 bases from V and 0 bases from J, with 8 bases between. Germline CDR1 LGHNT, CDR2 FRNRAP. This CDR3 comprises 14 residues. The CDR3 DNA reads TGTGCTAGTGGTTCCGGTTCTAGCACAGATACGCAGTATTTT. This sequence encodes CASGSGSSTDTQYF.

This rearrangement joins TRBV5-1 to TRBJ2-7; TRBD2 might be the D (5 bases). This CDR3 spans 14 amino acids. The ends were cut back, 0 bases at V and 3 bases at J, with 10 bases in the middle. Germline values: CDR1 SGHRS, CDR2 YFSETQ. The CDR3 nucleotides read TGCGCCAGCAGCTTGGTGGCGGGCCTCTACGAGCAGTACTTC. It codes for CASSLVAGLYEQYF. Full variable domain (missing parts from reference TRBV5-1 and TRBJ2-7): KAGVTQTPRYLIKTRGQQVTLSCSPISGHRSVSWYQQTPGQGLQFLFEYFSETQRNKGNFPGRFSGRQFSNSRSEMNVSTLELGDSALYLCASSLVAGLYEQYFGPGTRLTVT.

The rearrangement joins TRBV6-5 to TRBJ1-1; D is perhaps TRBD1 (6 bases). Trimming shortened V by 5 bases and J by 4 bases, and 14 bases separated the two germline ends. Germline CDR1 is MNHEY and CDR2 is SVGAGI. CDR3 size: 14 residues. CDR3 nucleotides: TGTGCCAGCAGTCCACCTAGGGGGAGCACTGAAGCTTTCTTT. Translated, it gives CASSPPRGSTEAFF.

The chain couples TRBV19 to TRBJ1-5; TRBD1 might be the D (5 bases). The CDR3 is 16 amino acids. The germline CDR1 and CDR2 sequences are LNHDA and SQIVND (reference sequence). The germline V and J ends were trimmed by 7 bases and 3 bases, with 19 bases remaining between them. Written as DNA, the CDR3 is TGTGCCAGTATACAAACGGGCGCGACAGTCAATCAGCCCCAGCATTTT. Protein sequence: CASIQTGATVNQPQHF.

The CDR3 DNA follows: TGTGCCGGAGGACAGACGACGGATGAGCAGTTCTTC. As protein: CAGGQTTDEQFF. The chain joins TRBV2 to TRBJ2-1; TRBD1 might be the D (6 bases). From germline, CDR1 is SNHLY and CDR2 FYNNEI. This CDR3 spans 12 amino acids. The V end was cut by 11 bases, the J end by 8 bases, with 16 bases between.

The sample holds one count of this clone. The chain combines TRBV7-8 with TRBJ1-1, with 9 bases fitting TRBD1. This CDR3 is 14 amino acids long. Looked up from germline, CDR1 is SGHVS and CDR2 is FQNEAQ. V gave up 4 bases and J gave up 5 bases; unmatched junction bases: 5. DNA for the CDR3: TGTGCCAGCAGCTCAGGGACAGGGTTGACTGAAGCTTTCTTT. As protein: CASSSGTGLTEAFF.

The chain links TRBV2 to TRBJ1-2; 7 bases line up with TRBD1. This CDR3 spans 15 amino acids. Trimming removed 6 bases from V and 4 bases from J; junction bases left unmatched: 11. From germline, CDR1 is SNHLY and CDR2 FYNNEI. The CDR3 nucleotides read TGTGCCAGCAGCCGATCAACCGGGACAGCCTATGGCTACACCTTC. It translates to CASSRSTGTAYGYTF.

The chain joins TRBV10-2 to TRBJ1-2; possible D gene TRBD1, 5 bases. In germline, CDR1 is WSHSY, CDR2 SAAADI. Trimming pared 4 bases from V and 8 bases from J, leaving 14 bases between. The CDR3 contains 13 residues. The CDR3 coding sequence is TGCGCCAGCAGTGGCTCCGGGCGGGGCGGCTACACCTTC. It yields the protein CASSGSGRGGYTF.

The chain joins TRBV18 to TRBJ1-5; D unresolved. The ends were cut back, 4 bases at V and 3 bases at J, with 19 bases in the middle. The CDR3 is 17 residues long. Germline assignment: CDR1 KGHSH and CDR2 LQKENI. This chain's CDR3 is CASSLDIPPIDNQPQHF. The CDR3 nucleotides read TGTGCCAGCTCACTAGACATCCCCCCTATTGACAATCAGCCCCAGCATTTT.

This chain connects TRBV7-3 to TRBJ1-1, with 7 positions matching TRBD1. CDR1 is SGHTA, CDR2 FQGTGA, per germline. The CDR3 has 16 residues. The trim removed 1 base at V and 3 bases at J, leaving 8 bases unmatched. This chain's CDR3 is CASSLKMGTVDTEAFF. In DNA form, the CDR3 reads TGTGCCAGCAGCTTAAAGATGGGGACAGTTGACACTGAAGCTTTCTTT.

This CDR3 reads CASSYGQGASYEQYF. In DNA form, the CDR3 reads TGTGCCAGCAGTTACGGGCAGGGGGCCTCCTACGAGCAGTACTTC. The V call is TRBV6-5, the J call TRBJ2-7, with TRBD1 matching 8 bases. The CDR3 is 15 amino acids. With V trimmed by 2 bases and J by 0 bases, 3 bases remained unmatched. Per the germline V gene, CDR1 is MNHEY and CDR2 is SVGAGI.

This chain joins TRBV4-3 and TRBJ2-7, with D unclear. The CDR3 totals 15 residues. The V end was cut by 1 base, the J end by 0 bases, with 10 bases between. From germline, CDR1 is LGHNA and CDR2 YSLEER. For the CDR3, the DNA is TGCGCCAGCAGCCAAGGGTATGAGGTCTCCTACGAGCAGTACTTC. Translated: CASSQGYEVSYEQYF.